The source of this T cell receptor (beta chain) is a study of blood T cell repertoires in COVID-19. About the research overall: Whether acute or convalescent, the COVID-19 samples came from the United States, Italy and Spain. T cells, B-cell-depleted T cells, or PBMCs provided the cDNA or gDNA that served as material.

Under the authors' procedure: Amplification of reference gene primers provided the estimated nucleated cell counts. Clones were sequenced by immunoSEQ multiplex PCR, and TCRdb holds only the in-frame ones, with some missing. V, J and clone size reflect that table, while D and trimming were determined from the DNA. The data contain around 120,000 clones, 75% to 90% of them singletons. The CDR3 runs 13 residues. Germline assignment: CDR1 MNHEY and CDR2 SVGEGT. As for this clone: A junction end diverges from the germline sequence, so it may reflect a read error.

Sequenced sample: peripheral blood. The receptor was isolated from a woman between 65 and 79 years old with acute or convalescent COVID-19. The chain carries TRBV6-2 or TRBV6-3 and TRBJ1-1, with TRBD1 as a possible D gene (6 bases). DNA for the CDR3: TGTGCCAGCATTTACGGACAGTCCACTGAAGCTTTCTTT. Its protein product is CASIYGQSTEAFF.